Each of the 10 T cell receptor beta chains below was sequenced from the same sample in a study of control samples from healthy donors and cancer patients. Some clones are missing from TCRdb's copy, which holds only in-frame ones; the method was immunoSEQ multiplex PCR. The table records around 78,000 clones, approximately 94% of them present only once. Sequenced: blood. The receptors stem from a young woman in good health.

The chain has TRBV5-4 and TRBJ1-4, with D tentatively TRBD1 (5 bases). V was clipped by 4 bases and J by 5 bases, with 24 bases between them. The CDR3 runs 18 residues. Germline assignment: CDR1 SGHNT and CDR2 YYREEE (reference sequence). The CDR3 is CASSPSGIQGLGNEKLFF. The CDR3 DNA is TGTGCCAGCAGCCCGTCGGGGATCCAGGGCTTGGGGAATGAAAAACTGTTTTTT. Complete variable domain (other parts from reference TRBV5-4 and TRBJ1-4): ETGVTQSPTHLIKTRGQQVTLRCSSQSGHNTVSWYQQALGQGPQFIFQYYREEENGRGNFPPRFSGLQFPNYSSELNVNALELDDSALYLCASSPSGIQGLGNEKLFFGSGTQLSVL.

This clone was detected only once. The gene calls are TRBV13 and TRBJ2-2, with TRBD1 identical over 7 bases. Germline V gene lookup returns CDR1 PRHDT and CDR2 FYEKMQ (reference sequence). The V and J ends lost 5 bases and 4 bases, in that order; junction bases with no gene match: 7. The CDR3 extends over 15 amino acids. The CDR3 sequence is CASSLRGGGTGELFF. CDR3 coding DNA: TGTGCCAGCAGCCTGCGAGGGGGCGGCACCGGGGAGCTGTTTTTT.

The chain has TRBV5-1 and TRBJ1-1; D remains ambiguous. The germline V gene encodes CDR1 SGHRS and CDR2 YFSETQ. The CDR3 sequence is 15 residues long. The V and J ends lost 5 bases and 0 bases respectively, with 14 bases between them. Written as DNA, the CDR3 is TGCGCCAGCAGTTTAAAGACCGTTATGAACACTGAAGCTTTCTTT. Protein product: CASSLKTVMNTEAFF. The full variable domain, rest sourced from reference TRBV5-1 and TRBJ1-1, is KAGVTQTPRYLIKTRGQQVTLSCSPISGHRSVSWYQQTPGQGLQFLFEYFSETQRNKGNFPGRFSGRQFSNSRSEMNVSTLELGDSALYLCASSLKTVMNTEAFFGQGTRLTVV.

This rearrangement joins TRBV6-4 to TRBJ2-1; D is unresolved. Trimming took off 4 bases at V and 7 bases at J, with 11 bases between the two ends. Germline V gene lookup returns CDR1 MRHNA and CDR2 SNTAGT. The CDR3 spans 13 residues. CDR3 coding DNA: TGTGCCAGCAGTGTAGTAGCCCAAAATGAGCAGTTCTTC. It codes for CASSVVAQNEQFF.

The chain is built from TRBV29-1 and TRBJ1-2; D is uncertain. Germline CDR1 SQVTM, CDR2 ANQGSEA. The ends were cut back, 5 bases at V and 2 bases at J, with 9 bases in the middle. The CDR3 runs to 12 residues. For the CDR3, the DNA is TGCAGCGTTTCTACCCGAAACTATGGCTACACCTTC. This translates into CSVSTRNYGYTF.

This clone has a single count. The rearrangement joins TRBV5-5 to TRBJ2-1; the D is unclear. V lost 0 bases to trimming and J lost 0 bases, with 7 bases between them. The length of the CDR3 is 15 residues. Germline V gives CDR1 SGHKS, CDR2 YYEKEE (reference sequence). In nucleotides, the CDR3 is TGTGCCAGCAGCTTGGAAGTGGGCTCCTACAATGAGCAGTTCTTC. Protein: CASSLEVGSYNEQFF.

V is TRBV13 and J is TRBJ2-2; 9 nucleotides align to TRBD2. This CDR3 has 19 amino acids. Germline trimming cut 3 bases from V and 4 bases from J; bases unmatched to any gene: 15. The germline gives CDR1 PRHDT, CDR2 FYEKMQ (reference sequence). The DNA for the CDR3 is TGTGCCAGCAGCTTGTCAGGACTAGCGCCGAAACGGGGCACCGGGGAGCTGTTTTTT. It specifies CASSLSGLAPKRGTGELFF.

This clone was found once. The V and J genes are TRBV4-3 and TRBJ1-3; TRBD1 matches 9 bases. In germline, CDR1 is LGHNA, CDR2 YSLEER. The length of the CDR3 is 17 residues. V dropped 0 bases and J dropped 3; count of bases not matched to a gene: 6. CDR3 amino acids: CASSQDPGQGYGNTIYF. The CDR3 nucleotides are TGCGCCAGCAGCCAAGATCCGGGACAGGGTTATGGAAACACCATATATTTT.

The CDR3: CASSLSWVGTSGTKGRETQYF. The CDR3 nucleotides are TGTGCCAGCAGTTTATCTTGGGTCGGGACTAGCGGGACAAAAGGGCGGGAGACCCAGTACTTC. The rearrangement joins TRBV27 to TRBJ2-5, with 13 bases aligning to TRBD2. J was trimmed by 5 bases and V by 0 bases; bases with no gene match: 18. Germline values: CDR1 MNHEY, CDR2 SMNVEV (reference sequence). The CDR3 covers 21 residues.

CDR3 nucleotide sequence: TGTGCCAGCAGCTTACCCGGGAGCCCCACCTATGGCTACACCTTC. It codes for CASSLPGSPTYGYTF. This rearrangement joins TRBV7-9 to TRBJ1-2; D unresolved. This CDR3 is 15 amino acids long. Trimming shortened V by 2 bases and J by 4 bases, and 14 bases separated the two germline ends. Germline V lookup: CDR1 SEHNR, CDR2 FQNEAQ (reference sequence).